This passage covers 15 T cell receptor beta chains from one sample sequenced in a study of identical twins. One entry per CDR3 protein results from TCRdb running MiXCR on the 5' RACE reads. The sample gives about 210,000 distinct CDR3 sequences, approximately 9% of which show up once; approximately 5.1% is in the top ten. Specimen: memory (CD45RO+) T cells sorted from blood. All receptors derive from a woman aged 18-35 years in good health.

The genes are TRBV3-1 and TRBJ2-7; 7 nucleotides agree with TRBD2. This CDR3 is built from 13 residues. Germline V gene lookup returns CDR1 LGHDT and CDR2 YNNKEL (reference sequence). J was trimmed by 6 bases and V by 0 bases; bases with no gene match: 2. The CDR3 DNA sequence: TGTGCCAGCAGCCAAGATGGGGAGGGCGAGCAGTACTTC. This codes for CASSQDGEGEQYF.

At least ten counts were recorded for this clonotype. This chain connects TRBV24-1 to TRBJ2-3; D assignment may be TRBD1 or TRBD2 (5 bases each). V was shortened by 0 bases and J by 7 bases, with 13 bases between the two germline ends. This CDR3 has 15 residues. Per germline, CDR1 KGHDR and CDR2 SFDVKD. The DNA of the CDR3 is TGTGCCACCAGTGATTTGCAATTGGGGGTACATACGCAGTATTTT. Amino acids: CATSDLQLGVHTQYF.

This clonotype appeared many times. CDR3 sequence: CASSFRGLAGVAGELFF. The DNA of the CDR3 is TGTGCCAGCAGCTTCCGAGGACTAGCGGGAGTTGCCGGGGAGCTGTTTTTT. The chain has TRBV7-8 and TRBJ2-2, with 13 bases that match TRBD2. The germline V gene has CDR1 SGHVS and CDR2 FQNEAQ. The CDR3 has 17 residues. J was trimmed by 6 bases and V by 3 bases; bases with no gene match: 7. Using reference TRBV7-8 and TRBJ2-2 for the parts outside the CDR3, the full variable domain is GAGVSQSPRYKVAKRGQDVALRCDPISGHVSLFWYQQALGQGPEFLTYFQNEAQLDKSGLPSDRFFAERPEGSVSTLKIQRTQQEDSAVYLCASSFRGLAGVAGELFFGEGSRLTVL.

This clonotype was recorded many times. The CDR3 DNA reads as TGCAGCGTTGAGACATGGGGCACAGGCGGGAACTATGGCTACACCTTC. Protein sequence: CSVETWGTGGNYGYTF. The V and J genes are TRBV29-1 and TRBJ1-2, with a possible D match to TRBD1 (5 bases). The CDR3 spans 16 residues. V was pared by 3 bases and J by 2 bases, with 19 bases between. In germline, CDR1 is SQVTM, CDR2 ANQGSEA.

The chain recombines TRBV6-2 or TRBV6-3 with TRBJ1-1, with 9 bases aligning to TRBD1. CDR1 is MNHEY and CDR2 is SVGEGT in the germline V gene. The CDR3 extends over 17 amino acids. V was pared by 8 bases and J by 2 bases, with 15 bases of the junction left unmatched. The CDR3 region is CASGIHRGRWTNTEAFF. DNA for the CDR3: TGTGCCAGCGGAATACACAGGGGGCGGTGGACAAACACTGAAGCTTTCTTT.

This clonotype turned up a few times. The gene calls are TRBV7-2 and TRBJ2-3; D is perhaps TRBD1 or TRBD2 (5 bases each). V lost 2 bases, J lost 2 bases, and 8 bases lay in between. The length of the CDR3 is 14 residues. Germline CDR1 is SGHTA and CDR2 is FQGNSA. The CDR3 nucleotides read TGTGCCAGCAGCTTATTGGGGGACACAGATACGCAGTATTTT. It specifies CASSLLGDTDTQYF.

This clonotype turned up a few times. The chain carries TRBV7-9 and TRBJ2-1; 7 positions match TRBD2. This CDR3 region has 14 residues. V lost 5 bases to trimming and J lost 6 bases; unmatched junction nucleotides: 7. Germline V CDR1 and CDR2: SEHNR, FQNEAQ (reference sequence). The CDR3 DNA sequence: TGTGCCAGCAGCCCCTGGACTAGTCCCAATGAGCAGTTCTTC. It is translated as CASSPWTSPNEQFF. Variable domain in full (rest from reference TRBV7-9 and TRBJ2-1): DTGVSQNPRHKITKRGQNVTFRCDPISEHNRLYWYRQTLGQGPEFLTYFQNEAQLEKSRLLSDRFSAERPKGSFSTLEIQRTEQGDSAMYLCASSPWTSPNEQFFGPGTRLTVL.

J is TRBJ2-7 and V is TRBV20-1; 8 positions match TRBD2. With 0 bases clipped from V and 7 bases from J, the junction kept 8 bases outside the gene matches. Germline V gene sequence: CDR1 DFQATT, CDR2 SNEGSKA (reference sequence). The CDR3 has 14 residues. The CDR3 reads CSAREGTRQSEQYF. The CDR3 DNA follows: TGCAGTGCTAGAGAAGGGACTAGACAATCAGAGCAGTACTTC.

The genes are TRBV5-1 and TRBJ2-5; 11 bases map to TRBD1. The CDR3 spans 15 residues. J lost 5 bases, V lost 1 base, and 4 bases had no gene match. The germline gives CDR1 SGHRS, CDR2 YFSETQ. CDR3 protein: CASSLIGTGGETQYF. Here the CDR3 DNA reads TGCGCCAGCAGCTTGATCGGGACAGGGGGGGAGACCCAGTACTTC.

This clonotype occurred many times. The J gene is TRBJ2-1, the V gene TRBV6-1, with unresolved D. Deletions cut 0 bases from V and 13 bases from J, with 10 bases between. The germline gives CDR1 MNHNS, CDR2 SASEGT. The CDR3 consists of 12 residues. CDR3 nucleotide sequence: TGTGCCAGCAGTGAAGCGATGCTATCCCAGTTCTTC. It specifies CASSEAMLSQFF.

This clonotype has just a few counts. The genes are TRBV7-8 and TRBJ2-7; 7 bases map to TRBD1. Germline V gene lookup returns CDR1 SGHVS and CDR2 FQNEAQ. V gave up 5 bases and J gave up 0 bases; unmatched junction bases: 13. The CDR3 contains 17 residues. The chain's CDR3 is CASSKHRDRESSYEQYF. CDR3 bases: TGTGCCAGCAGCAAACACAGAGACAGGGAGTCCTCCTACGAGCAGTACTTC. The complete variable domain, with remaining parts taken from reference TRBV7-8 and TRBJ2-7, reads GAGVSQSPRYKVAKRGQDVALRCDPISGHVSLFWYQQALGQGPEFLTYFQNEAQLDKSGLPSDRFFAERPEGSVSTLKIQRTQQEDSAVYLCASSKHRDRESSYEQYFGPGTRLTVT.

This clonotype was seen a few times. This chain connects TRBV18 to TRBJ2-7, with a tentative D call TRBD1 (6 bases). There are 16 residues in the CDR3. Germline values: CDR1 KGHSH, CDR2 LQKENI. Trimming removed 6 bases at V and 3 bases at J, with 21 bases between. As DNA, the CDR3 is TGTGCCAGCTCCCTCATAAACCCGACAGGCCTCTACGAGCAGTACTTC. It translates to CASSLINPTGLYEQYF.

The J gene is TRBJ2-7, the V gene TRBV19, with D unresolved. The CDR3 has 14 residues. Trimming left V 5 bases short and J 2 bases short, with 13 bases between. Germline V gene sequence: CDR1 LNHDA, CDR2 SQIVND (reference sequence). CDR3 DNA sequence: TGTGCCAGTAGTCTCAGACACGGAACCTACGAGCAGTACTTC. It codes for CASSLRHGTYEQYF. The full variable domain, completed using reference TRBV19 and TRBJ2-7, is DGGITQSPKYLFRKEGQNVTLSCEQNLNHDAMYWYRQDPGQGLRLIYYSQIVNDFQKGDIAEGYSVSREKKESFPLTVTSAQKNPTAFYLCASSLRHGTYEQYFGPGTRLTVT.

This clonotype was counted ten times or more. The chain employs TRBV15 and TRBJ2-1; the D is unclear. The CDR3 loop spans 17 amino acids. Trimming removed 4 bases at V and 6 bases at J, with 22 bases between. The germline gives CDR1 LNHNV, CDR2 YYDKDF (reference sequence). In nucleotides, the CDR3 is TGTGCCACCAGCACCGACCTGGGGTCGGTTGTGGCCAATGAGCAGTTCTTC. It codes for CATSTDLGSVVANEQFF.

The rearrangement uses TRBV7-2 and TRBJ2-1; 7 nucleotides agree with TRBD2. Germline V gene data show CDR1 as SGHTA and CDR2 as FQGNSA. With 2 bases clipped from V and 5 bases from J, the junction kept 9 bases outside the gene matches. This CDR3 region has 16 residues. CDR3 sequence: CASSLRLASINNEQFF. In DNA form, the CDR3 reads TGTGCCAGCAGCTTAAGACTAGCCTCGATCAACAATGAGCAGTTCTTC.